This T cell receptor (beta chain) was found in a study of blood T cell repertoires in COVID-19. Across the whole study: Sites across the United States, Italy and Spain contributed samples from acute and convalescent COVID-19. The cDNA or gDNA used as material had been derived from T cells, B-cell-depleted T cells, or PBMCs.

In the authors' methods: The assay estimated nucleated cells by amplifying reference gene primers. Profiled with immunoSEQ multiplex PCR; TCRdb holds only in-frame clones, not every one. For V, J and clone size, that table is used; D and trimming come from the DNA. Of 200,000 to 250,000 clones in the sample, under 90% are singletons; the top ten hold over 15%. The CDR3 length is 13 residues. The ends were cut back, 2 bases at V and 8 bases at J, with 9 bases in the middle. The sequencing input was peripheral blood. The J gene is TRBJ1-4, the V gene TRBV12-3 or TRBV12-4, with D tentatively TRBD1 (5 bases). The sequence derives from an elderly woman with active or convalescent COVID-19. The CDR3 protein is CASSLREGEKLFF. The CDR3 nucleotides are TGTGCCAGCAGTTTACGGGAGGGGGAAAAACTGTTTTTT.